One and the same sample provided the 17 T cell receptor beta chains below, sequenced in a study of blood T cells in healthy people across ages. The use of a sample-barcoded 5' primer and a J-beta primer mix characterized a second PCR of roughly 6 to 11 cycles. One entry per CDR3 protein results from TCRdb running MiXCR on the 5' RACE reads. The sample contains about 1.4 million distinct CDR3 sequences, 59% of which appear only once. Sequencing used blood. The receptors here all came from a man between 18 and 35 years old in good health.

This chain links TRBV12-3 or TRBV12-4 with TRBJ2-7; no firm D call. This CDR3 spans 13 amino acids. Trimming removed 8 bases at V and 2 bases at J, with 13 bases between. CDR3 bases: TGTGCCAGCGGTCACTCAATTGCCTACGAGCAGTACTTC. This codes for CASGHSIAYEQYF.

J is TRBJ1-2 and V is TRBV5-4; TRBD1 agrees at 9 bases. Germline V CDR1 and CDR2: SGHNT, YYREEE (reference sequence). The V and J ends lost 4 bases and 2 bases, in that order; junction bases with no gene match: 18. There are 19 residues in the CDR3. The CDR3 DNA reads TGTGCCAGCAGCGCGAGGCCGGGACAGGGCCCAGCAGGAAACTATGGCTACACCTTC. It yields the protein CASSARPGQGPAGNYGYTF.

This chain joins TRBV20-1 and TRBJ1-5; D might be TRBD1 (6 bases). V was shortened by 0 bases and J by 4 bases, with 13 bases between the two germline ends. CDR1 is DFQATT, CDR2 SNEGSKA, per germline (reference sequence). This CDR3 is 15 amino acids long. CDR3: CSARDPRTANQPQHF. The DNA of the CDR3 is TGCAGTGCTAGAGACCCCAGGACAGCAAATCAGCCCCAGCATTTT.

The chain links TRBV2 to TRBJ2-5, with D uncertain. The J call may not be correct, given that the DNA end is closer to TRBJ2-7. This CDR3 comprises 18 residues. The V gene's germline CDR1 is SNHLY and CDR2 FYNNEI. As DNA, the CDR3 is TGTGCCAGCAGTGAAGAATCGGCGTGGTCAGGTATTACCTACGAGCAGTACTTC. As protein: CASSEESAWSGITYEQYF.

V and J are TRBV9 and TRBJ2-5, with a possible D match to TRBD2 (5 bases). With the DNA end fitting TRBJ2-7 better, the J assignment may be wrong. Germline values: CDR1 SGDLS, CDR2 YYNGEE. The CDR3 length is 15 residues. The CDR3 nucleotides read TGTGCCAGCAGCGTAGGGGTAGGACCGGGGTACGAGCAGTACTTC. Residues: CASSVGVGPGYEQYF.

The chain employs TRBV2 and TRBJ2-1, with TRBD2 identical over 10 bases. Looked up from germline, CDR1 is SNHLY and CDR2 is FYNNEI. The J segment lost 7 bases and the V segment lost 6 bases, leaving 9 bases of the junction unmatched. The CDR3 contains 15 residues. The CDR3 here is CASRRTSGIQNEQFF. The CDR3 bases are TGTGCCAGCAGGAGGACTAGCGGAATACAAAATGAGCAGTTCTTC.

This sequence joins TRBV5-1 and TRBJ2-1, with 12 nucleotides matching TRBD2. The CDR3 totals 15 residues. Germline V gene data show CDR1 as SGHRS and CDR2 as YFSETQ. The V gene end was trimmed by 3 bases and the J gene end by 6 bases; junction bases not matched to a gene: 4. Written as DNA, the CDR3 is TGCGCCAGCAGCTCGACTAGCGGGAGCCGCAATGAGCAGTTCTTC. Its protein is CASSSTSGSRNEQFF.

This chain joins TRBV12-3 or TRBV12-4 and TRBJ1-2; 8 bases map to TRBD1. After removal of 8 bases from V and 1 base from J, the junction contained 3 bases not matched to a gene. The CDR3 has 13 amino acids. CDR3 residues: CASRDRLNYGYTF. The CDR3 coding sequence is TGTGCCAGCCGGGACAGGCTTAACTATGGCTACACCTTC.

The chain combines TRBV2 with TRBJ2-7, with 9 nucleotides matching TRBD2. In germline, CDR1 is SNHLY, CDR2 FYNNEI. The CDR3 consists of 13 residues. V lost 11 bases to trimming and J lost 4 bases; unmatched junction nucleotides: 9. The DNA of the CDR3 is TGTGCCGGCCTCGGGACTAGCCTTTACGAGCAGTACTTC. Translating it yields CAGLGTSLYEQYF.

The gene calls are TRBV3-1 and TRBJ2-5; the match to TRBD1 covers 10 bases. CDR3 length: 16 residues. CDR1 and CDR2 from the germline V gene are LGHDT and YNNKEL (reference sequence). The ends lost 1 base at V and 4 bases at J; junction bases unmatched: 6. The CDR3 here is CASSQGDRGVPETQYF. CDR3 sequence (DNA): TGTGCCAGCAGCCAAGGGGACAGGGGAGTTCCAGAGACCCAGTACTTC.

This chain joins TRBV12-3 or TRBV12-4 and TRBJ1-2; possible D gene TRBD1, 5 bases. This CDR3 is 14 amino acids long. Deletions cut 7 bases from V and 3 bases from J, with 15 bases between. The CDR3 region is CASTGARGDYGYTF. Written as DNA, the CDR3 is TGTGCCAGCACCGGGGCGCGGGGCGACTATGGCTACACCTTC.

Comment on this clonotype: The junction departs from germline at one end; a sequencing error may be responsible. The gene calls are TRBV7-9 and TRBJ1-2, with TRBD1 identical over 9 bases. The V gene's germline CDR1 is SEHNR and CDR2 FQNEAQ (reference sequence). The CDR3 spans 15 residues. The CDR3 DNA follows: TGTGCCGGCAGCCTACTGGTGGGACAGGGAGATGGCTACACCTTC. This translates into CAGSLLVGQGDGYTF. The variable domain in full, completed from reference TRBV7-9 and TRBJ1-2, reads DTGVSQNPRHKITKRGQNVTFRCDPISEHNRLYWYRQTLGQGPEFLTYFQNEAQLEKSRLLSDRFSAERPKGSFSTLEIQRTEQGDSAMYLCAGSLLVGQGDGYTFGSGTRLTVV.

The CDR3 is CASSGDSLPNPYEQYF. The CDR3 nucleotides read TGTGCCAGCAGTGGCGACTCCCTACCTAATCCCTACGAGCAGTACTTC. The chain has TRBV2 and TRBJ2-7; D remains unclear. V was trimmed by 4 bases and J by 2 bases, leaving 18 bases between them. The CDR3 loop spans 16 amino acids. The germline V gene encodes CDR1 SNHLY and CDR2 FYNNEI.

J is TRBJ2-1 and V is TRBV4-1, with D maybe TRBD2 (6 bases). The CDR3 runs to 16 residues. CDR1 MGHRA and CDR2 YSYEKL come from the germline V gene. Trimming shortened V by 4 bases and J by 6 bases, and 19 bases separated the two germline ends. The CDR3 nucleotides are TGCGCCAGCAGCCGGTCCCCGGGACTGGCAGTCAATGAGCAGTTCTTC. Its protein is CASSRSPGLAVNEQFF.

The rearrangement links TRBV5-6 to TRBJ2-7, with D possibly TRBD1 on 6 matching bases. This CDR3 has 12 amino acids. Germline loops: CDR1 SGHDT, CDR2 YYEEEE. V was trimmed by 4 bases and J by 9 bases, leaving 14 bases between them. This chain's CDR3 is CASSVGTSGQYF. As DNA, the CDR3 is TGTGCCAGCAGCGTCGGGACAAGCGGGCAGTACTTC.

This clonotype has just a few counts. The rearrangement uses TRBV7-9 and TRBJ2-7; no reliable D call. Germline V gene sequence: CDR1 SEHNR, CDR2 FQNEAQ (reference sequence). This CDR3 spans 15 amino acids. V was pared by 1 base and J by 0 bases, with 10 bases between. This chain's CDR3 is CASSLVIESSYEQYF. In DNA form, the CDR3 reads TGTGCCAGCAGCTTAGTAATTGAGAGCTCCTACGAGCAGTACTTC.

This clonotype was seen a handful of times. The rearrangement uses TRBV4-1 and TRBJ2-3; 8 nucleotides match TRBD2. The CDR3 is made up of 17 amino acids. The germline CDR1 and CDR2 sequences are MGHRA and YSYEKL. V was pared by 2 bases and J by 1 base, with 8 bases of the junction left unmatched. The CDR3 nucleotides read TGCGCCAGCAGCCAAAGACGAGCGGGAGCGGGCACAGATACGCAGTATTTT. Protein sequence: CASSQRRAGAGTDTQYF.